This TCR beta chain was identified during a study of T cells in Graves' hyperthyroidism and ophthalmopathy. Points from the study as a whole: The model made its ophthalmopathy prediction, and onset followed a median roughly six months later. Within blood appeared most thyroid clonotypes that had expanded above 0.001.

Regarding this clonotype: Its target is not known.

There were TCR beta CDR3 regions amplified from RNA transcripts. Primed by the HTBI set, a first-round RT-PCR was run on the TCR CDR3. TCRdb re-analysed the multiplex PCR reads in MiXCR, keeping a single row per CDR3 protein. The table lists 300,000 to 450,000 distinct CDR3 sequences, roughly 12% of them singletons. Losses at the gene ends were 2 bases for V and 4 bases for J; bases not matched to a gene: 6. Germline V gene data show CDR1 as KGHSH and CDR2 as LQKENI. The CDR3 is 16 amino acids. The patients, who ranged from 18 to 65 in age, presented with newly diagnosed hyperthyroidism lasting under 2 months. Predating any ophthalmopathy symptoms, the blood sample was taken at first hyperthyroidism diagnosis.

This receptor was taken from a man in his thirties or forties with Graves' hyperthyroidism that later progressed to Graves' ophthalmopathy. Material: blood. The rearrangement uses TRBV18 and TRBJ2-3, with 10 bases fitting TRBD2. In DNA form, the CDR3 reads TGTGCCAGCTCACCAGGTAGCGGGGGGATGGCAGATACGCAGTATTTT. Its translation is CASSPGSGGMADTQYF.